The 17 T cell receptor beta chains presented below share a single source sample, sequenced in a study of neurological immune-mediated disorders. Each CDR3 protein gets one entry after TCRdb re-called the 5' RACE reads with MiXCR. The data contain about 120,000 distinct CDR3 sequences, 3.2% of them singletons. The sample taken for sequencing was PBMCs. These receptors all come from a woman aged 25-40 years with multiple sclerosis.

This clonotype was recorded at least ten times. The rearrangement joins TRBV5-6 to TRBJ2-2; the match to TRBD1 covers 9 bases. With V trimmed by 0 bases and J by 4 bases, 10 bases remained unmatched. This CDR3 is built from 18 residues. CDR1 and CDR2 (germline): SGHDT, YYEEEE. The CDR3 sequence is CASSLAGTGPEGTGELFF. The CDR3 nucleotides read TGTGCCAGCAGCTTGGCGGGGACAGGGCCAGAAGGCACCGGGGAGCTGTTTTTT.

This clonotype was recorded at least ten times. This chain joins TRBV7-9 and TRBJ1-2; TRBD1 agrees at 8 bases. With 0 bases clipped from V and 0 bases from J, the junction kept 9 bases outside the gene matches. This CDR3 is built from 18 residues. Germline CDR1 is SEHNR and CDR2 is FQNEAQ (reference sequence). In DNA form, the CDR3 reads TGTGCCAGCAGCTTAGCCAGGTTACAGGGGGAAGCTAACTATGGCTACACCTTC. The encoded protein is CASSLARLQGEANYGYTF.

V is TRBV2 and J is TRBJ2-1, with D unresolved. This CDR3 has 12 residues. Trimming cost V 7 bases and J 7 bases, with 11 bases left between them. Looked up from germline, CDR1 is SNHLY and CDR2 is FYNNEI. CDR3 in DNA: TGTGCCAGCAATCTGGAGATTAATGAGCAGTTCTTC. This encodes CASNLEINEQFF.

In this sample, this clonotype turned up a few times. The chain recombines TRBV7-2 with TRBJ1-1; 8 bases map to TRBD1. Per germline, CDR1 SGHTA and CDR2 FQGNSA. CDR3 length equals 14 residues. J lost 4 bases, V lost 4 bases, and 5 bases had no gene match. In DNA, the CDR3 is TGTGCCAGCAGCTCCCAGGGGGCGGTCACTGAAGCTTTCTTT. Translated, it gives CASSSQGAVTEAFF.

The sample holds many counts of this clonotype. The chain is built from TRBV7-9 and TRBJ1-6, with D perhaps matching TRBD1 (5 bases). CDR1 and CDR2 (germline): SEHNR, FQNEAQ (reference sequence). CDR3 length: 14 residues. V was clipped by 5 bases and J by 10 bases, with 15 bases between them. CDR3 region: CASSATVPRSPLHF. CDR3 in DNA: TGTGCCAGCAGCGCGACAGTCCCGAGATCACCCCTCCACTTT.

This clonotype was observed at least ten times. A much larger clonotype is one base distant, so this may be a read error. The rearrangement joins TRBV2 to TRBJ2-5; D unclear. The CDR3 is 12 amino acids. Looked up from germline, CDR1 is SNHLY and CDR2 is FYNNEI. V was cut by 6 bases and J by 5 bases, with 10 bases left in between. CDR3 sequence reads: CASSPIGETQYF. The CDR3 coding sequence is TGTGCCAGCAGCCCTATCGGGGAGACCCAGTACTTC.

V gene TRBV5-1 combines with J gene TRBJ1-4, with D possibly matching TRBD1 (6 bases). The CDR3 spans 15 residues. V lost 5 bases and J lost 3, with 14 bases in between. Germline V gives CDR1 SGHRS, CDR2 YFSETQ. DNA for the CDR3: TGCGCCAGCAGACCGGGGGGGCTGGCTAATGAAAAACTGTTTTTT. This encodes CASRPGGLANEKLFF.

This clonotype was found many times. V is TRBV20-1 and J is TRBJ2-7, with TRBD1 matching over 7 bases. V gave up 6 bases and J gave up 5 bases; unmatched junction bases: 16. Germline values: CDR1 DFQATT, CDR2 SNEGSKA (reference sequence). The CDR3 totals 15 residues. CDR3 bases: TGCAGTGCCTCCCTTCCTGACAGGGTAGATGACGAGCAGTACTTC. Protein product: CSASLPDRVDDEQYF.

This clonotype appeared many times. The rearrangement links TRBV7-9 to TRBJ1-2; TRBD1 might be the D (5 bases). CDR3 size: 14 residues. The ends were cut back, 5 bases at V and 8 bases at J, with 18 bases in the middle. CDR1 is SEHNR and CDR2 is FQNEAQ in the germline V gene (reference sequence). The CDR3 region has the DNA TGTGCCAGCAGCCCCCCCGGAGGGGACGGAGGCTACACCTTC. Its translation: CASSPPGGDGGYTF.

Ten or more counts support this clonotype. The CDR3 DNA follows: TGTGCCAGCATCTCGGGCCGGAACACTGAAGCTTTCTTT. Its translation: CASISGRNTEAFF. The chain is built from TRBV25-1 and TRBJ1-1; D is undetermined. Germline V gene lookup returns CDR1 MGHDK and CDR2 SYGVNS. The CDR3 runs to 13 residues. V lost 7 bases and J 1 base, leaving 10 bases between the germline ends.

This clonotype was recorded many times. The J gene is TRBJ1-1, the V gene TRBV2; D gene unclear. Germline lookup yields CDR1 SNHLY and CDR2 FYNNEI. The length of the CDR3 is 14 residues. V shed 3 bases and J shed 4 bases, with 12 bases lying between them. The CDR3 reads CASSDFGFGTEAFF. The CDR3 DNA reads TGTGCCAGCAGTGATTTCGGGTTCGGCACTGAAGCTTTCTTT. The full variable domain, its missing parts supplied by reference TRBV2 and TRBJ1-1, is EPEVTQTPSHQVTQMGQEVILRCVPISNHLYFYWYRQILGQKVEFLVSFYNNEISEKSEIFDDQFSVERPDGSNFTLKIRSTKLEDSAMYFCASSDFGFGTEAFFGQGTRLTVV.

This clonotype was recorded many times. The chain uses TRBV5-1 and TRBJ2-2, with D possibly being TRBD1 or TRBD2 (5 bases each). CDR3 length: 13 residues. Trimming cost V 0 bases and J 6 bases, with 6 bases left between them. Germline lookup yields CDR1 SGHRS and CDR2 YFSETQ. This CDR3 reads CASSLEGPGELFF. For the CDR3, the DNA is TGCGCCAGCAGCTTGGAGGGACCCGGGGAGCTGTTTTTT.

This clonotype was seen ten or more times. The V and J genes are TRBV7-2 and TRBJ2-6; D perhaps matches TRBD1 (6 bases). V lost 4 bases to trimming and J lost 2 bases, with 15 bases between them. CDR1 is SGHTA, CDR2 FQGNSA, per germline. The CDR3 is 17 residues long. Here the CDR3 reads CASSSLIQGAGANVLTF. As DNA, the CDR3 is TGTGCCAGCAGCTCGCTGATACAGGGTGCTGGGGCCAACGTCCTGACTTTC.

This clonotype was detected many times. The chain recombines TRBV20-1 with TRBJ2-4; 12 nucleotides align to TRBD2. Trimming at V came to 0 bases and at J to 5 bases, leaving 8 bases not matched to a gene. Germline CDR1 is DFQATT and CDR2 is SNEGSKA (reference sequence). The CDR3 runs 17 residues. This chain's CDR3 is CSARDRWTSGVQNIQYF. DNA of the CDR3: TGCAGTGCTAGAGATCGGTGGACTAGCGGGGTTCAAAACATTCAGTACTTC.

This clonotype was observed at least ten times. The CDR3 reads CASSPLPGTGHPFF. As DNA, the CDR3 is TGTGCCAGCAGTCCTCTACCCGGGACAGGGCATCCTTTCTTT. V and J are TRBV12-3 or TRBV12-4 and TRBJ1-1, with 9 nucleotides matching TRBD1. CDR3 length equals 14 residues. V gave up 5 bases and J gave up 12 bases; unmatched junction bases: 13.

This clonotype was recorded many times. This rearrangement joins TRBV10-3 to TRBJ2-6, with D tentatively TRBD1 (5 bases). V gave up 2 bases and J gave up 6 bases, with 5 bases separating them. This CDR3 is built from 13 residues. Germline CDR1 is ENHRY and CDR2 is SYGVKD. This CDR3 is CAISEGQANVLTF. Written as DNA, the CDR3 is TGTGCCATCAGTGAGGGACAGGCCAACGTCCTGACTTTC.

This clonotype has ten or more counts. The V and J genes are TRBV20-1 and TRBJ1-1, with a possible D match to TRBD1 (5 bases). The CDR3 extends over 13 amino acids. V was cut by 7 bases and J by 6 bases, with 18 bases left in between. Germline values: CDR1 DFQATT, CDR2 SNEGSKA (reference sequence). This CDR3 reads CSVLRDFPAEAFF. The CDR3 bases are TGCAGTGTCCTACGGGACTTCCCAGCTGAAGCTTTCTTT.